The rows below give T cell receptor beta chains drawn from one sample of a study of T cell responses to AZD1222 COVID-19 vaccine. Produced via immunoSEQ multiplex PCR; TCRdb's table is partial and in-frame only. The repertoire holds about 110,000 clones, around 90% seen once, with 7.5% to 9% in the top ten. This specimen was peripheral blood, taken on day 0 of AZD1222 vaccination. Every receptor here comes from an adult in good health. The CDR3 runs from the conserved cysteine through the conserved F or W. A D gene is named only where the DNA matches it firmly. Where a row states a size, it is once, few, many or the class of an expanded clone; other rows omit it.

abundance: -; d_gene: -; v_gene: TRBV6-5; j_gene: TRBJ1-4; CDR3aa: CASTGEGAVEKLFF; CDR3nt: TGTGCCAGCACCGGGGAAGGGGCCGTGGAAAAACTGTTTTTT
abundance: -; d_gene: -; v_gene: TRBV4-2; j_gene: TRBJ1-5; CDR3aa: CASSPQAGSDQPQHF; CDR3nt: TGTGCCAGCAGCCCCCAGGCGGGGTCGGATCAGCCCCAGCATTTT
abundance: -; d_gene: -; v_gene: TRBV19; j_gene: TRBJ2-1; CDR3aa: CASTPGLYNEQFF; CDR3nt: TGTGCCAGTACCCCAGGGCTCTACAATGAGCAGTTCTTC
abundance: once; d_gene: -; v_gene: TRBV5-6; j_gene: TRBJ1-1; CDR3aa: CASSLAAGREAFF; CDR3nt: TGTGCCAGCAGCTTGGCGGCGGGCAGAGAAGCTTTCTTT
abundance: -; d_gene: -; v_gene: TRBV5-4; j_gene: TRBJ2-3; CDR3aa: CASSPAPSTDTQYF; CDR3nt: TGTGCCAGCAGCCCAGCCCCCTCCACAGATACGCAGTATTTT
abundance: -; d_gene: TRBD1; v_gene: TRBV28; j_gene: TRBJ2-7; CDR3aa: CASSFRTGEQYF; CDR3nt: TGTGCCAGCAGTTTCAGGACAGGCGAGCAGTACTTC
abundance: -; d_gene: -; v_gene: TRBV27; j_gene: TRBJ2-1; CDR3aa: CASSSTGGLGNEQFF; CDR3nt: TGTGCCAGCAGTAGCACGGGGGGCTTAGGCAATGAGCAGTTCTTC
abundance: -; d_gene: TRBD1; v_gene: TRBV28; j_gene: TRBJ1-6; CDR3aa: CASSHGTGNSSPLHF; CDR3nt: TGTGCCAGCAGCCACGGGACAGGGAATAGTTCACCCCTCCACTTT
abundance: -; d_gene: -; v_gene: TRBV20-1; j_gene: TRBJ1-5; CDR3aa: CSASGRGYQPQHF; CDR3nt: TGCAGTGCTAGTGGCAGGGGTTATCAGCCCCAGCATTTT
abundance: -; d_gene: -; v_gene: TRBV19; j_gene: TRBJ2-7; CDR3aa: CASSIGAGTYEQYF; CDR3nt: TGTGCCAGTAGTATTGGAGCCGGGACCTACGAGCAGTACTTC
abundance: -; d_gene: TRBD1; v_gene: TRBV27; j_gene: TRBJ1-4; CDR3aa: CASSFRRGRGQEKLFF; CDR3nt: TGTGCCAGCAGTTTCCGGCGTGGAAGGGGGCAAGAAAAACTGTTTTTT
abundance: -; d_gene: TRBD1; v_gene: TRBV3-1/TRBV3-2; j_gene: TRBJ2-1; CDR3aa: CASGRDRGGNEQFF; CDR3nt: TGTGCCAGCGGCCGGGACAGGGGTGGCAATGAGCAGTTCTTC
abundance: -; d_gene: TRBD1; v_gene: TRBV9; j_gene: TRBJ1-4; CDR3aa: CASSAMGQGVEQNEKLFF; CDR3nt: TGTGCCAGCAGCGCCATGGGACAGGGAGTAGAACAGAATGAAAAACTGTTTTTT
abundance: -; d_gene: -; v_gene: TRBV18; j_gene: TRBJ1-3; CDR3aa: CASSPGGSGNTIYF; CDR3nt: TGTGCCAGCTCACCAGGGGGTTCTGGAAACACCATATATTTT
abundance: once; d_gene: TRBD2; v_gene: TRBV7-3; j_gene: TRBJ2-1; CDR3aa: CASSRGLTGRNEQFF; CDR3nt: TGTGCCAGCAGCCGGGGCCTCACCGGGAGGAATGAGCAGTTCTTC
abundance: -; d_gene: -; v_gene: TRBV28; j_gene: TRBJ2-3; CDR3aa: CASSLFLGRSTDTQYF; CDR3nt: TGTGCCAGCAGTTTATTCCTCGGCCGCAGCACAGATACGCAGTATTTT
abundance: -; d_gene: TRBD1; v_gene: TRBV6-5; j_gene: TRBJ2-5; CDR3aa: CASSPIPTGAETQYF; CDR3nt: TGTGCCAGCAGCCCAATCCCCACAGGGGCCGAGACCCAGTACTTC
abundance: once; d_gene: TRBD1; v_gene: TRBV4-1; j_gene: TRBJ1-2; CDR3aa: CASSQEGRGLGGYTF; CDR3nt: TGCGCCAGCAGCCAAGAAGGGAGGGGGCTGGGAGGCTACACCTTC
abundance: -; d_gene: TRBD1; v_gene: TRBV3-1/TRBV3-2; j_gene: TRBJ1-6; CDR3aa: CASSLGQGDSPLHF; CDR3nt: TGTGCCAGCAGTCTGGGACAGGGGGATTCACCCCTCCACTTT
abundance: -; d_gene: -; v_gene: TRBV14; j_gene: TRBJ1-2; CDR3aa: CASSPAGNYGYTF; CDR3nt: TGTGCCAGCAGCCCCGCGGGTAACTATGGCTACACCTTC
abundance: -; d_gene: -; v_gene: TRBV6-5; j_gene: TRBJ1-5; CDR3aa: CASLRTGGSNQPQHF; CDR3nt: TGTGCCAGCCTTAGGACGGGCGGGAGCAATCAGCCCCAGCATTTT
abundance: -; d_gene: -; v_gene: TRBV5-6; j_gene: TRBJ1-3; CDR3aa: CASSSEISSGNTIYF; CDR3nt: TGTGCCAGCAGCTCGGAGATTTCCTCTGGAAACACCATATATTTT
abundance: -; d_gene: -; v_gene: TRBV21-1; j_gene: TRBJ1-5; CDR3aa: CASKGPLVADQPQHF; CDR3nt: TGTGCCAGCAAGGGCCCCTTGGTCGCCGATCAGCCCCAGCATTTT
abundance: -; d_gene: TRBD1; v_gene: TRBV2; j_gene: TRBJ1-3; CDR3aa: CASTSGGGPGNTIYF; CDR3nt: TGTGCCAGCACCTCAGGGGGGGGCCCTGGAAACACCATATATTTT
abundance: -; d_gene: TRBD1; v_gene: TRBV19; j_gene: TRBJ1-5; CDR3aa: CASRVSSGGLNQPQHF; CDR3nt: TGTGCCAGTAGGGTTTCATCAGGGGGCCTGAATCAGCCCCAGCATTTT
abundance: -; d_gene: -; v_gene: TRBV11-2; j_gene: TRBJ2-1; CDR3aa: CASSLSGSSSYNEQFF; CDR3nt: TGTGCCAGCAGCCTATCAGGGTCCAGCTCCTACAATGAGCAGTTCTTC
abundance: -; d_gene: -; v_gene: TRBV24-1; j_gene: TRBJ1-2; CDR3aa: CATSDLGQFYGYTF; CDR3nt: TGTGCCACCAGTGATTTAGGACAGTTCTATGGCTACACCTTC
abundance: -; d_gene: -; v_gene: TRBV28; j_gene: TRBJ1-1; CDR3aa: CASSLGANTEAFF; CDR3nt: TGTGCCAGCAGTTTAGGAGCGAACACTGAAGCTTTCTTT
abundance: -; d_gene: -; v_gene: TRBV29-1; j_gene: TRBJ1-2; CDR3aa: CSVEGVEGDYGYTF; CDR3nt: TGCAGCGTTGAGGGGGTTGAGGGTGACTATGGCTACACCTTC
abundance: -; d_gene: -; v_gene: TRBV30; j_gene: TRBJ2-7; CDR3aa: CAWSLDAGDDEQYF; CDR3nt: TGTGCCTGGAGTTTGGACGCAGGGGACGATGAGCAGTACTTC
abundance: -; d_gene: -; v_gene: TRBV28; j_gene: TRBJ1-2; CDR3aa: CASVAPGTDFYYGYTF; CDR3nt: TGTGCCAGCGTTGCCCCCGGGACGGATTTCTACTATGGCTACACCTTC
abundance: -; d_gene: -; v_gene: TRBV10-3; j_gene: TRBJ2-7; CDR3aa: CAIRGAEPGREQYF; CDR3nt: TGTGCCATCAGGGGAGCCGAACCGGGGAGGGAGCAGTACTTC
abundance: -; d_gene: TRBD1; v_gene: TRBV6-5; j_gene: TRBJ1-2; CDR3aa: CASRDRPIYGYTF; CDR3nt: TGTGCCAGCAGGGACAGGCCGATCTATGGCTACACCTTC
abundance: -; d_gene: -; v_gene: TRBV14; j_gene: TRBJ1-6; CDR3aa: CASSQGGFGAALHF; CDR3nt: TGTGCCAGCAGCCAAGGAGGGTTTGGGGCAGCCCTCCACTTT
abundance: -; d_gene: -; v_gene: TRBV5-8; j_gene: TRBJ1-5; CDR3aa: CASSLWVRSGQPQHF; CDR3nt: TGTGCCAGCAGCTTGTGGGTCAGGTCAGGCCAGCCCCAGCATTTT
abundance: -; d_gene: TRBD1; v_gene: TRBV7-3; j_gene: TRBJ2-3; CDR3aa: CASSLSGTETDTQYF; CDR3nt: TGTGCCAGCAGCTTAAGTGGGACAGAGACAGATACGCAGTATTTT
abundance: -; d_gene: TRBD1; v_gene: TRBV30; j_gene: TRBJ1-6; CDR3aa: CAWKGQGQGANSPLHF; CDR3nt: TGTGCCTGGAAGGGGCAGGGACAGGGGGCCAATTCACCCCTCCACTTT
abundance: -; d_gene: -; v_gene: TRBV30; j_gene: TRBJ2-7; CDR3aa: CAWSVDGFYEQYF; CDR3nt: TGTGCCTGGAGTGTCGATGGCTTCTACGAGCAGTACTTC
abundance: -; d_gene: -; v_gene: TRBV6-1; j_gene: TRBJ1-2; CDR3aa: CASSESSSAYGYTF; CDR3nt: TGTGCCAGCAGTGAGTCAAGCAGCGCCTATGGCTACACCTTC
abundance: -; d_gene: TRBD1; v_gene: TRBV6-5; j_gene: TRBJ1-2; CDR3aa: CASSYSWDRGYGYTF; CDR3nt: TGTGCCAGCAGTTACTCTTGGGACAGGGGCTATGGCTACACCTTC
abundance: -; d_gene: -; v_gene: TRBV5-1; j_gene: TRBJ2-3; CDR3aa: CATKDADTQYF; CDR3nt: TGCGCCACAAAAGACGCAGATACGCAGTATTTT
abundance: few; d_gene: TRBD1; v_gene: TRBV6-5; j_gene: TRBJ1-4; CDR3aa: CASRYRGVEEKLFF; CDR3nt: TGTGCCAGCAGGTACAGGGGGGTAGAGGAAAAACTGTTTTTT
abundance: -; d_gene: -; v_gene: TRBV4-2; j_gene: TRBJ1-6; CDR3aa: CASSTLAAGNNSPLHF; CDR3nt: TGTGCCAGCAGCACCCTGGCGGCCGGGAATAATTCACCCCTCCACTTT
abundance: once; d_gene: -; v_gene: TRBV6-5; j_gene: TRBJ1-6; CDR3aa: CASRDYRLGGSPLHF; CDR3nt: TGTGCCAGCAGAGACTATCGGCTCGGGGGCTCACCCCTCCACTTT
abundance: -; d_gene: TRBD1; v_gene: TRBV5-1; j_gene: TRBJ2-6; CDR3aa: CASSWGQSSGANVLTF; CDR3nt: TGCGCCAGCAGCTGGGGACAGTCCTCTGGGGCCAACGTCCTGACTTTC
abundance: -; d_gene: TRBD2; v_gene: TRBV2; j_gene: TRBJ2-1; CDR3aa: CASTPGTSSYNEQFF; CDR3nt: TGTGCCAGCACCCCCGGGACTAGCTCCTACAATGAGCAGTTCTTC
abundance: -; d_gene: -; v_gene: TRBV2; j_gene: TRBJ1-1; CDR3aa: CATRSELNTEAFF; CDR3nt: TGTGCCACCCGGAGTGAGTTGAACACTGAAGCTTTCTTT